This paragraph covers one T cell receptor beta chain sequence. The antigen is not known. The germline gives CDR1 KGHSH, CDR2 LQKENI. The CDR3 has 18 amino acids. V was pared by 1 base and J by 2 bases, with 15 bases between. The data were obtained in a study of beta chain features in type 1 diabetes. Study conclusions and caveats: TCRB CDR3s were moderately but significantly shorter in Type 1 diabetes patients in all four CD4+ subsets. For type 1 diabetes patients, VDJ junctions showed fewer insertions and more deletions.

Isolated RNA was reverse transcribed in full, so expressed TCRB transcripts were sequenced. Assay: immunoSEQ multiplex PCR; the TCRdb copy retains only in-frame clones and omits some. Of some 290,000 clones in the sample, about 13% were seen once. The sequencing sample was made of naive CD4+ T cells from blood. V usage is TRBV18 and J usage is TRBJ2-6, with a tentative D call TRBD2 (6 bases). The clonotype originates from a man aged 30-40 years with type 1 diabetes. The DNA for the CDR3 is TGTGCCAGCTCACCACAGGTTGGCGGGGCTCCTGGGGCCAACGTCCTGACTTTC. This translates into CASSPQVGGAPGANVLTF.